Listed below are T cell receptor beta chains from one sample, sequenced in a study of CD8+CD57+ T cells in acquired aplastic anemia. TCRdb itself ran the reads through MiXCR, one entry per CDR3 protein. The sample lists 400,000 to 450,000 distinct CDR3 sequences; under 80% were seen once. The specimen was sorted CD4+, CD8+, or CD8+CD57+ T cells (not recorded which) from PBMCs. The receptors were gathered from a human donor in good health, serving as a control. CDR3s include the opening cysteine and the closing phenylalanine or tryptophan. Each record gives: J gene, clone size, D gene, V gene, CDR3 DNA, CDR3 protein. The D gene is left open where the match is weak. Size tells how often a clone was seen (once, few, many) or the class of an expanded clone, and some rows leave it out.

J gene: TRBJ2-1; clone size: NA; D gene: TRBD2; V gene: TRBV7-2; CDR3 DNA: TGTGCCAGCACGACTGCGGGGGGGATCCCCGGGGAGTTCTTC; CDR3 protein: CASTTAGGIPGEFF
J gene: TRBJ2-5; clone size: NA; D gene: NA; V gene: TRBV6-2/TRBV6-3; CDR3 DNA: TGTGCCAGCAGTTACCAACAGGGGAGGGGAGAGACCCAGTACTTC; CDR3 protein: CASSYQQGRGETQYF
J gene: TRBJ2-7; clone size: NA; D gene: NA; V gene: TRBV12-3/TRBV12-4; CDR3 DNA: TGTGCCAGCAGCTTATCCGGCAGTTTCTCCTACGAGCAGTACTTC; CDR3 protein: CASSLSGSFSYEQYF
J gene: TRBJ1-2; clone size: once; D gene: NA; V gene: TRBV20-1; CDR3 DNA: TGCAGTGCGAGCCATTGGGCGGGGGAGCGCTACACCTTC; CDR3 protein: CSASHWAGERYTF
J gene: TRBJ2-1; clone size: many; D gene: NA; V gene: TRBV20-1; CDR3 DNA: TGCAGTGCCCCCCAGGGGAGCTCCTACAATGAGCAGTTCTTC; CDR3 protein: CSAPQGSSYNEQFF
J gene: TRBJ2-7; clone size: NA; D gene: NA; V gene: TRBV7-2; CDR3 DNA: TGTGCCAGCAGCTTAGCGATAGGGACCATGACCTACGAGCAGTACTTC; CDR3 protein: CASSLAIGTMTYEQYF
J gene: TRBJ2-3; clone size: NA; D gene: TRBD1; V gene: TRBV20-1; CDR3 DNA: TGCAGTGCGGAGCCCATAGGGGGCTACAATACGCAGTATTTT; CDR3 protein: CSAEPIGGYNTQYF
J gene: TRBJ1-6; clone size: NA; D gene: NA; V gene: TRBV7-3; CDR3 DNA: TGTGCCAGCAGCTTGGCAAGTGACAGGAAATCACCCCTCCACTTT; CDR3 protein: CASSLASDRKSPLHF
J gene: TRBJ2-5; clone size: NA; D gene: NA; V gene: TRBV5-8; CDR3 DNA: TGTGCCAGCAGCTTAAGGGGAGTCTCCAGGACCCAGTACTTC; CDR3 protein: CASSLRGVSRTQYF
J gene: TRBJ1-4; clone size: NA; D gene: NA; V gene: TRBV7-9; CDR3 DNA: TGTGCCAGCAGCTCGGCTAAAGGGCCTAATGAAAAACTGTTTTTT; CDR3 protein: CASSSAKGPNEKLFF
J gene: TRBJ1-1; clone size: many; D gene: NA; V gene: TRBV19; CDR3 DNA: TGTGCCAGTAGTATTTTTGGGGACTTGGGAGGTGGGACTGAAGCTTTCTTT; CDR3 protein: CASSIFGDLGGGTEAFF
J gene: TRBJ1-4; clone size: NA; D gene: NA; V gene: TRBV12-3/TRBV12-4; CDR3 DNA: TGTGCCAGCAGTTACTCAAGGACTGAAAAACTGTTTTTT; CDR3 protein: CASSYSRTEKLFF
J gene: TRBJ2-7; clone size: NA; D gene: NA; V gene: TRBV9; CDR3 DNA: TGTGCCAGCAGCCGCCGGGACGGTCATAGCTACGAGCAGTACTTC; CDR3 protein: CASSRRDGHSYEQYF
J gene: TRBJ2-3; clone size: once; D gene: NA; V gene: TRBV7-2; CDR3 DNA: TGTGCCAGCAGCCGAATGAGGGCCTCAGATACGCAGCAGTTT; CDR3 protein: CASSRMRASDTQQF
J gene: TRBJ2-1; clone size: many; D gene: NA; V gene: TRBV6-1; CDR3 DNA: TGTGCCAGCAGATCAACAGTTTACAATGAGCAGTTCTTC; CDR3 protein: CASRSTVYNEQFF
J gene: TRBJ2-7; clone size: NA; D gene: NA; V gene: TRBV20-1; CDR3 DNA: TGCAGTGCTATTCACACGTTTCGCGAGGGGCAGGACGGGCAGTACTTC; CDR3 protein: CSAIHTFREGQDGQYF
J gene: TRBJ2-3; clone size: NA; D gene: TRBD2; V gene: TRBV2; CDR3 DNA: TGTGCCAGCAGCCTGGGACTAGCGCATGATACGCAGTATTTT; CDR3 protein: CASSLGLAHDTQYF
J gene: TRBJ1-1; clone size: NA; D gene: NA; V gene: TRBV30; CDR3 DNA: TGTGCCTGGAGTGTAGGGGGTGAAACAACTTTCTTT; CDR3 protein: CAWSVGGETTFF
J gene: TRBJ2-1; clone size: NA; D gene: NA; V gene: TRBV5-1; CDR3 DNA: TGCGCCAGCAGCTTGGTCAGGGGAAGAGGGGGGGAGTCCTACAATGAGCAGTTCTTC; CDR3 protein: CASSLVRGRGGESYNEQFF
J gene: TRBJ2-5; clone size: few; D gene: NA; V gene: TRBV7-3; CDR3 DNA: TGTGCCAGCAGCTTAATGGAGGGGGAGACCCAGTACTTC; CDR3 protein: CASSLMEGETQYF
J gene: TRBJ2-7; clone size: once; D gene: NA; V gene: TRBV7-3; CDR3 DNA: TGTGCCACCAGCAGACCACAGGGTGGCGAGCAGTACTTC; CDR3 protein: CATSRPQGGEQYF
J gene: TRBJ1-6; clone size: NA; D gene: TRBD1; V gene: TRBV20-1; CDR3 DNA: TGCAGTGCTAGAGGGGACAGTTATAATCCCCTCCACTTT; CDR3 protein: CSARGDSYNPLHF
J gene: TRBJ1-1; clone size: NA; D gene: NA; V gene: TRBV7-2; CDR3 DNA: TGTGCCAGCAGCCCAACCGGGGGTGAAACTAAAGCTTTCTTT; CDR3 protein: CASSPTGGETKAFF
J gene: TRBJ2-3; clone size: NA; D gene: NA; V gene: TRBV7-2; CDR3 DNA: TGTGCCAGCAGCCACGTTACAGCCGATGGGCTGTGCTCAGATACGCAGTATTTT; CDR3 protein: CASSHVTADGLCSDTQYF
J gene: TRBJ2-7; clone size: NA; D gene: NA; V gene: TRBV10-3; CDR3 DNA: TGTGCCATCAGTGACTCGGACCGGCCAGACGAGCCGTATTTC; CDR3 protein: CAISDSDRPDEPYF
J gene: TRBJ2-5; clone size: NA; D gene: TRBD2; V gene: TRBV5-1; CDR3 DNA: TGCGCCAGCAGCTTGGAGGGGCGGGGGGGCCAGACCCAGTACTTC; CDR3 protein: CASSLEGRGGQTQYF
J gene: TRBJ1-1; clone size: many; D gene: TRBD1; V gene: TRBV10-3; CDR3 DNA: TGTGCCATCAGTGAGGGACAGGGGTTAACTGAAGCTTTCTTT; CDR3 protein: CAISEGQGLTEAFF
J gene: TRBJ2-7; clone size: NA; D gene: NA; V gene: TRBV15; CDR3 DNA: TGTGCCACCAGCAGAGGACGTCTCTACGAGCAGTACTTC; CDR3 protein: CATSRGRLYEQYF
J gene: TRBJ1-5; clone size: NA; D gene: TRBD1; V gene: TRBV7-2; CDR3 DNA: TGTGCCAGCAGCTTATCCTGCGGGACAGAGCCCCAGCATTTT; CDR3 protein: CASSLSCGTEPQHF
J gene: TRBJ1-5; clone size: NA; D gene: NA; V gene: TRBV7-2; CDR3 DNA: TGTGCCAGCAGCTTATTAGATACGCAGTATTTTCCCCCACATTTT; CDR3 protein: CASSLLDTQYFPPHF
J gene: TRBJ1-1; clone size: NA; D gene: NA; V gene: TRBV7-6; CDR3 DNA: TGTGCCAGCAGCTCGCCGACAGTGAACACTGAAGCTTTCTTT; CDR3 protein: CASSSPTVNTEAFF
J gene: TRBJ2-3; clone size: many; D gene: NA; V gene: TRBV6-2/TRBV6-3; CDR3 DNA: TGTGCCAGCGGGCTTAGCACAGATACGCAGTATTTT; CDR3 protein: CASGLSTDTQYF
J gene: TRBJ2-3; clone size: NA; D gene: TRBD2; V gene: TRBV5-5; CDR3 DNA: TGTGCCAGCAGCTTGGACACTAGCGGGCTGGTTGCCCAGTATTTT; CDR3 protein: CASSLDTSGLVAQYF
J gene: TRBJ2-5; clone size: NA; D gene: TRBD2; V gene: TRBV20-1; CDR3 DNA: TGCAGTGCTCGGCGGGGGGGGGCCAACACCCAGTACTTC; CDR3 protein: CSARRGGANTQYF
J gene: TRBJ1-4; clone size: NA; D gene: TRBD1; V gene: TRBV11-1; CDR3 DNA: TGTGCCAGCAGCTCCGTCCCGGGACAGGGGAAGGAGAAACTGTTTTTT; CDR3 protein: CASSSVPGQGKEKLFF
J gene: TRBJ2-5; clone size: NA; D gene: NA; V gene: TRBV12-3/TRBV12-4; CDR3 DNA: TGTGCCAGCAGCCACAGGGTCTTCCGGGACGCTGACCAAGAGACCCAGTACTTC; CDR3 protein: CASSHRVFRDADQETQYF
J gene: TRBJ1-1; clone size: many; D gene: NA; V gene: TRBV20-1; CDR3 DNA: TGCAGTGCTAGAGGGGGTTTCACTGAAGCTTTCTTT; CDR3 protein: CSARGGFTEAFF
J gene: TRBJ1-2; clone size: NA; D gene: TRBD1; V gene: TRBV2; CDR3 DNA: TGTGCCAGCAGTGACAGGCGACCAAGACAGGGGAGCGGCTACACCTTC; CDR3 protein: CASSDRRPRQGSGYTF
J gene: TRBJ2-1; clone size: NA; D gene: NA; V gene: TRBV7-9; CDR3 DNA: TGCGCCAGCAGCAGGACAGCACACAATGAGCAGTTCTTC; CDR3 protein: CASSRTAHNEQFF
J gene: TRBJ2-5; clone size: NA; D gene: TRBD2; V gene: TRBV9; CDR3 DNA: TGTACCAGCAGCGTCTCGGGACTAGTCTACGAGCACTTC; CDR3 protein: CTSSVSGLVYEHF
J gene: TRBJ2-7; clone size: NA; D gene: NA; V gene: TRBV5-5; CDR3 DNA: TGTGCCAGCAGTCAGGGTTTGGACTACGAGCAGTACTTC; CDR3 protein: CASSQGLDYEQYF
J gene: TRBJ1-5; clone size: few; D gene: NA; V gene: TRBV10-2; CDR3 DNA: TGCGCCAGCAGTGAGTCGACTCATGATGCACTGTGTAGTAATCAGCCCCAGCATTTT; CDR3 protein: CASSESTHDALCSNQPQHF
J gene: TRBJ2-2; clone size: NA; D gene: TRBD2; V gene: TRBV19; CDR3 DNA: TGTGCCAGCTGTGGGAGATGGGGGCTAGCGGGGATCGGGGAGCTGTTTTTT; CDR3 protein: CASCGRWGLAGIGELFF
J gene: TRBJ1-5; clone size: once; D gene: NA; V gene: TRBV20-1; CDR3 DNA: TGCAGTGCTAGAGATCGGGGTTATCAGCCCCAGCATTTT; CDR3 protein: CSARDRGYQPQHF